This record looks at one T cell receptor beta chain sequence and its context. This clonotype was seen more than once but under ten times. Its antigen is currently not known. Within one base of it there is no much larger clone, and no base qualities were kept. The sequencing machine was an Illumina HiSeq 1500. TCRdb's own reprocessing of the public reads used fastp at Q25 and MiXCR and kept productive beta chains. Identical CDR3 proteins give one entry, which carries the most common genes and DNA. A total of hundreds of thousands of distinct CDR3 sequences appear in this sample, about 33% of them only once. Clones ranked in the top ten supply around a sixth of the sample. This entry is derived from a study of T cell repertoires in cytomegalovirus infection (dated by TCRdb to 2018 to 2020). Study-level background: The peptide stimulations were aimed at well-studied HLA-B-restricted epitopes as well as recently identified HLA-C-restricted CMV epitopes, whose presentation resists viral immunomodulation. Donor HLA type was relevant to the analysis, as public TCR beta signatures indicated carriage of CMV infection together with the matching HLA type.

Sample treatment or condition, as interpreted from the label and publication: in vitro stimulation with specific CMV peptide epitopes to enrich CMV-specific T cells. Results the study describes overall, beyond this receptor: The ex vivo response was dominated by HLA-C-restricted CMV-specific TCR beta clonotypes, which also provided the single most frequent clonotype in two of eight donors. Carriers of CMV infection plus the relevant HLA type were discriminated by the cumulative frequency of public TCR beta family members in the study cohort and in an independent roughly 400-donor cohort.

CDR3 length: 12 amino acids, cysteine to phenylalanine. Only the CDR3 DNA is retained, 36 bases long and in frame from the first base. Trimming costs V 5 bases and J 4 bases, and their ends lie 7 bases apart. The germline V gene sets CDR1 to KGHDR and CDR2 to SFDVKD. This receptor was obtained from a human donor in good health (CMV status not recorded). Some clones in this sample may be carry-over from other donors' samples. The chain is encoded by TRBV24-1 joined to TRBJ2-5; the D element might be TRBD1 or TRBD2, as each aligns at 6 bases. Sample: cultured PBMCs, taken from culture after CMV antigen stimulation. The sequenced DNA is TGTGCCACCAGTGCGGGGGCAGAGACCCAGTACTTC. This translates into CATSAGAETQYF.